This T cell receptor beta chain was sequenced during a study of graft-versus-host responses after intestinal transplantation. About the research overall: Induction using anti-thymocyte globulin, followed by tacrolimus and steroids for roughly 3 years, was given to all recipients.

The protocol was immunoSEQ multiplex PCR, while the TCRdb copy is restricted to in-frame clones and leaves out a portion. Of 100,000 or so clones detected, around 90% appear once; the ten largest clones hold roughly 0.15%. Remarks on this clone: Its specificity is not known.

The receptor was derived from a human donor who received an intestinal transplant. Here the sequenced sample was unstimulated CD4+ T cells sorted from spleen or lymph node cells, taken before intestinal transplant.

The CDR3, as DNA: TGTGCCAGCAGCTTCATAGCGGGAGTTTCCTACGAGCAGTACTTC. Its protein is CASSFIAGVSYEQYF. The gene calls are TRBV11-2 and TRBJ2-7; 9 nucleotides match TRBD2. This CDR3 spans 15 amino acids. Germline CDR1 SGHAT, CDR2 FQNNGV. J was trimmed by 1 base and V by 3 bases; bases with no gene match: 4.